These T cell receptor beta chains were read from a single sample in a study of blood T cell repertoires in COVID-19. Profiled with immunoSEQ multiplex PCR; TCRdb holds only in-frame clones, not every one. Among about 70,000 clones listed, roughly 80% were seen once. Sequencing was carried out using peripheral blood. These receptors all stem from a man under 40 with COVID-19, enrolled during active disease. Both conserved end residues are part of each CDR3. Fields, in order: CDR3 protein, CDR3 DNA, J gene, V gene, D gene. D genes are given only for firm matches.

CAISPGPGQGGQEQFF	TGTGCCATCAGTCCTGGGCCGGGACAGGGGGGACAGGAGCAGTTCTTC	TRBJ2-1	TRBV10-3	TRBD1
CASSVGGTYGYTF	TGTGCCAGCAGTGTAGGGGGCACCTATGGCTACACCTTC	TRBJ1-2	TRBV2	TRBD1
CASPQPGTRGTTYNSPLHF	TGCGCCAGCCCCCAACCTGGGACAAGGGGCACCACTTATAATTCACCCCTCCACTTT	TRBJ1-6	TRBV5-1	-
CASSFPIEAVSTDTQYF	TGTGCCAGCAGCTTCCCCATCGAGGCGGTTAGCACAGATACGCAGTATTTT	TRBJ2-3	TRBV7-2	-
CASSLGQGTEAFF	TGTGCCAGCAGCTTAGGACAGGGTACTGAAGCTTTCTTT	TRBJ1-1	TRBV7-9	TRBD1
CASSLTGQSRGQFF	TGTGCCAGCAGCTTAACCGGACAGTCAAGAGGGCAGTTCTTC	TRBJ2-1	TRBV7-9	-
CASSFSPGTEAFF	TGTGCCAGCAGCTTTTCACCGGGCACTGAAGCTTTCTTT	TRBJ1-1	TRBV7-9	-
CASSSAVGTGPQHF	TGTGCCAGCAGTTCCGCAGTGGGGACAGGGCCCCAGCATTTT	TRBJ1-5	TRBV5-5	TRBD1
CASSQRQGSDEQFF	TGCGCCAGCAGCCAACGACAGGGGTCGGATGAGCAGTTCTTC	TRBJ2-1	TRBV4-3	TRBD1
CASSLALALSSNEQFF	TGCGCCAGCAGCTTGGCCTTAGCCCTGTCTTCTAATGAGCAGTTCTTC	TRBJ2-1	TRBV5-1	-
CASSLHQGRPRTEAFF	TGTGCCAGCAGCTTACATCAGGGGAGACCCAGAACTGAAGCTTTCTTT	TRBJ1-1	TRBV5-4	-